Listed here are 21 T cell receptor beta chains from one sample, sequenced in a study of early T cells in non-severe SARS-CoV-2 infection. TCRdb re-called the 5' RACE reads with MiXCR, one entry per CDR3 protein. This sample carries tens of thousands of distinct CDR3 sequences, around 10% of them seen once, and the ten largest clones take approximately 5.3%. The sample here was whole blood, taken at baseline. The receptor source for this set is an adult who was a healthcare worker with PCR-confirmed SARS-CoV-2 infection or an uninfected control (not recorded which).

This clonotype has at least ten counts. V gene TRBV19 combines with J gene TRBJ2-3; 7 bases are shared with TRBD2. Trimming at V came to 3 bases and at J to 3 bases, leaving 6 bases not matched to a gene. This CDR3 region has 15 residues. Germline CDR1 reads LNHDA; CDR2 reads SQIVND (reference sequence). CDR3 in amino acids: CASSIEGLPTDTQYF. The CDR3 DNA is TGTGCCAGTAGTATCGAGGGACTACCTACAGATACGCAGTATTTT.

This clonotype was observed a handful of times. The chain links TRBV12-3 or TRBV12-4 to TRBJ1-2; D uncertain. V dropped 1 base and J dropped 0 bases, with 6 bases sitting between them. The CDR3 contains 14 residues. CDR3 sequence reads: CASSLGVPNYGYTF. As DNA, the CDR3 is TGTGCCAGCAGTTTAGGCGTCCCTAACTATGGCTACACCTTC.

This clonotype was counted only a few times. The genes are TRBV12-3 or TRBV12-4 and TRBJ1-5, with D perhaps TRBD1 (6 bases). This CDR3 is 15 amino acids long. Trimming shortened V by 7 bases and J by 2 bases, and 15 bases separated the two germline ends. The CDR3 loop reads CASTDNRAGNQPQHF. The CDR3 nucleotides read TGTGCCAGCACCGATAACAGGGCGGGCAATCAGCCCCAGCATTTT.

For the CDR3, the DNA is TGTGCCAGCTCTTCAGCGGATGGTGGCTACACCTTC. Protein product: CASSSADGGYTF. The chain employs TRBV18 and TRBJ1-2; D is undetermined. This CDR3 is built from 12 residues. V shed 6 bases and J shed 7 bases, with 12 bases lying between them. Germline V gene lookup returns CDR1 KGHSH and CDR2 LQKENI.

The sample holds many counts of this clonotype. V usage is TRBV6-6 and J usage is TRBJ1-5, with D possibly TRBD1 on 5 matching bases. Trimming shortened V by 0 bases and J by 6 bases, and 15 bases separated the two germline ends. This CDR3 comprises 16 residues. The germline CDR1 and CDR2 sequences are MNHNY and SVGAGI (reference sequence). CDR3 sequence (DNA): TGTGCCAGCAGTTACTCGCCAGGGCCACAAGTTCAGCCCCAGCATTTT. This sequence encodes CASSYSPGPQVQPQHF.

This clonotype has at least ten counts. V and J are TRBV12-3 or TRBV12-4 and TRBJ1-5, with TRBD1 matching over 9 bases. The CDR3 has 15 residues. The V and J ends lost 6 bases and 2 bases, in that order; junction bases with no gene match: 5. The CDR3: CASSPGQGRNQPQHF. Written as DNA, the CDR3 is TGTGCCAGCAGCCCGGGACAGGGACGCAATCAGCCCCAGCATTTT.

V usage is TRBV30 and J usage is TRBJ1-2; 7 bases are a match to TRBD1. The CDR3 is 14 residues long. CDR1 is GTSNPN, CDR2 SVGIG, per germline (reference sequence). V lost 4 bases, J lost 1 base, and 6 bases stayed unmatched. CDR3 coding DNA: TGTGCCTGGACGGGACAGTTCATTAACTATGGCTACACCTTC. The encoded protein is CAWTGQFINYGYTF.

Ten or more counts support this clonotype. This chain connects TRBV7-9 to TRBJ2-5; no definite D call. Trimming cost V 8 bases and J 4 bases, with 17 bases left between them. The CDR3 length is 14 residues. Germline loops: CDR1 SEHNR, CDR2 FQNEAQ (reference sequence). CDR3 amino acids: CASSLSSVGETQYF. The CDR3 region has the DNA TGTGCCAGCTCTCTAAGCAGCGTTGGAGAGACCCAGTACTTC.

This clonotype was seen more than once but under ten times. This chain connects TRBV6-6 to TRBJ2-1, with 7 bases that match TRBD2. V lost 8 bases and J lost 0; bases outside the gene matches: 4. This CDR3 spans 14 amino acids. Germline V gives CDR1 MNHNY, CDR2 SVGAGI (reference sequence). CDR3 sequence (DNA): TGTGCCAGCTGCGGGAGCAGCTCCTACAATGAGCAGTTCTTC. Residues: CASCGSSSYNEQFF.

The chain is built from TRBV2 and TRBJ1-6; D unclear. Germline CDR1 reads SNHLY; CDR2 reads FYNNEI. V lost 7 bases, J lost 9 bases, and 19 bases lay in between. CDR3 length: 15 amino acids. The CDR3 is CASTETTLGGSPLHF. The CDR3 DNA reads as TGTGCCAGCACAGAGACCACGCTTGGAGGTTCACCCCTCCACTTT.

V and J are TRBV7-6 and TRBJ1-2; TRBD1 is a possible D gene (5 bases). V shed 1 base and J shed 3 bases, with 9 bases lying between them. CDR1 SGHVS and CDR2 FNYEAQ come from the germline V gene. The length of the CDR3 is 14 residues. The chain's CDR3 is CASSLGGADYGYTF. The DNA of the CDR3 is TGTGCCAGCAGCTTAGGGGGCGCTGACTATGGCTACACCTTC. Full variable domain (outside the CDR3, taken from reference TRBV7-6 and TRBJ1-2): GAGVSQSPRYKVTKRGQDVALRCDPISGHVSLYWYRQALGQGPEFLTYFNYEAQQDKSGLPNDRFSAERPEGSISTLTIQRTEQRDSAMYRCASSLGGADYGYTFGSGTRLTVV.

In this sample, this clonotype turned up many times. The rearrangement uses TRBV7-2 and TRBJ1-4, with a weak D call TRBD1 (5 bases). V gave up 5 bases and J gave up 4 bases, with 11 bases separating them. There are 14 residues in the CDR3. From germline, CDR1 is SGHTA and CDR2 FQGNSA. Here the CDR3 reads CASSAGTGNEKLFF. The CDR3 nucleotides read TGTGCCAGCAGCGCCGGGACCGGTAATGAAAAACTGTTTTTT.

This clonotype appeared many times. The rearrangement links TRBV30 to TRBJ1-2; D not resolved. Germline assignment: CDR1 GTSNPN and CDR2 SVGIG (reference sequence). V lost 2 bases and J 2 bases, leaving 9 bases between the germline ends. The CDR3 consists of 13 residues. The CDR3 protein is CAWSLDENYGYTF. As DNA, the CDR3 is TGTGCCTGGAGTTTGGATGAAAACTATGGCTACACCTTC. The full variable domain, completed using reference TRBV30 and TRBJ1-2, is SQTIHQWPATLVQPVGSPLSLECTVEGTSNPNLYWYRQAAGRGLQLLFYSVGIGQISSEVPQNLSASRPQDRQFILSSKKLLLSDSGFYLCAWSLDENYGYTFGSGTRLTVV.

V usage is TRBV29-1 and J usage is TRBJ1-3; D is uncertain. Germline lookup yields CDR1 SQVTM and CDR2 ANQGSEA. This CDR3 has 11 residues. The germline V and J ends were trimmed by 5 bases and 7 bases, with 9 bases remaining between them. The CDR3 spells CSVLRGNTIYF. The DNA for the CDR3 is TGCAGCGTTCTTCGGGGTAACACCATATATTTT.

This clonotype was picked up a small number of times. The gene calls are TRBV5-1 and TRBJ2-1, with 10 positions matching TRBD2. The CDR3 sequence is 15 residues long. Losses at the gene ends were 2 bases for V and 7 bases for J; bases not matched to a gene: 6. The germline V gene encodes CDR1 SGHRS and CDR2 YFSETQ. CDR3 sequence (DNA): TGCGCCAGCAGCTTTTCTAGCGGGAGTCCGAATGAGCAGTTCTTC. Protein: CASSFSSGSPNEQFF.

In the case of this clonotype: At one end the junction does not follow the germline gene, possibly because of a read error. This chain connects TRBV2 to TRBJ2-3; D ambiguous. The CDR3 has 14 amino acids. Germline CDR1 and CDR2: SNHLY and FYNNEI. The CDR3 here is CVSSEATLADTQYF. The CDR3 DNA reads TGTGTCAGCAGTGAAGCCACTCTCGCCGATACGCAGTATTTT. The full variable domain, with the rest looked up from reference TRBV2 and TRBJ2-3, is EPEVTQTPSHQVTQMGQEVILRCVPISNHLYFYWYRQILGQKVEFLVSFYNNEISEKSEIFDDQFSVERPDGSNFTLKIRSTKLEDSAMYFCVSSEATLADTQYFGPGTRLTVL.

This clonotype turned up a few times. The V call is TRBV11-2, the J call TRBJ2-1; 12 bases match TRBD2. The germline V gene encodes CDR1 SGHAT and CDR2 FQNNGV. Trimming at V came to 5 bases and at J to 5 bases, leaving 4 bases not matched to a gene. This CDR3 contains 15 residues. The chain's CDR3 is CASSDRTSGDNEQFF. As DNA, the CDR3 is TGTGCCAGCAGCGATCGGACTAGCGGGGACAATGAGCAGTTCTTC.

CDR3 nucleotides: TGTGCCAGCAGCTCCTGGACTAGCGGACCCTACGAGCAGTACTTC. As protein: CASSSWTSGPYEQYF. The rearrangement joins TRBV11-2 to TRBJ2-7; 10 nucleotides line up with TRBD2. The CDR3 runs to 15 residues. V shed 4 bases and J 2 bases; nucleotides not matched to a gene: 5. From germline, CDR1 is SGHAT and CDR2 FQNNGV. The variable domain in full, with the rest retrieved from reference TRBV11-2 and TRBJ2-7, is EAGVAQSPRYKIIEKRQSVAFWCNPISGHATLYWYQQILGQGPKLLIQFQNNGVVDDSQLPKDRFSAERLKGVDSTLKIQPAKLEDSAVYLCASSSWTSGPYEQYFGPGTRLTVT.

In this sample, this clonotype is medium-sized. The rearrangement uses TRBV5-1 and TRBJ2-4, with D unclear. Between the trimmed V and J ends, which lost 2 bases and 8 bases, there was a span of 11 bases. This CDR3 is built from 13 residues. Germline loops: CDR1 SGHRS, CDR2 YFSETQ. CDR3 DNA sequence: TGCGCCAGCAGCTTTGGGCCGTCGGACATTCAGTACTTC. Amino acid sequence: CASSFGPSDIQYF.

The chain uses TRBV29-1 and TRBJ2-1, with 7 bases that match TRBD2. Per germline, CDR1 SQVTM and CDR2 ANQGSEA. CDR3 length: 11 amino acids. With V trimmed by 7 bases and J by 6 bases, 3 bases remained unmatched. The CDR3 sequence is CSAREFNEQFF. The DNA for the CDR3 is TGCAGCGCGCGGGAGTTCAATGAGCAGTTCTTC.

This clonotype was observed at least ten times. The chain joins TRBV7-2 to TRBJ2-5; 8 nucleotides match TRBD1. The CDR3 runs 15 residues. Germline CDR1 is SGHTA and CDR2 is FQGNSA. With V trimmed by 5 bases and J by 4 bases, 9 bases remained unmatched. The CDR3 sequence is CASSLDRGGLETQYF. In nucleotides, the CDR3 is TGTGCCAGCAGCCTAGACAGGGGAGGTCTAGAGACCCAGTACTTC.